One T cell receptor (beta chain) is described in this entry. Its antigen is unidentified. The data originate from a study of T cell responses to AZD1222 COVID-19 vaccine. Study results and limitations: The study found vaccine-associated CD4 TCRs spanning spike, dominant at 160-218 and 743-854. At baseline, just a handful of AZD1222 recipients tested seropositive. Increased Spike-specific TCR breadth and depth were observed after two AZD1222 doses.

The CDR3 extends over 13 amino acids. Germline V gives CDR1 KGHSH, CDR2 LQKENI. V was pared by 5 bases and J by 9 bases, with 6 bases of the junction left unmatched. Data came from immunoSEQ multiplex PCR; TCRdb stores just in-frame clones and leaves some out. The sample lists more than 150,000 clones; roughly 93% were seen once. The specimen comprised peripheral blood, sampled on day 0 of AZD1222 vaccination. The origin of this receptor is an adult in good health. The V and J genes are TRBV18 and TRBJ1-5; 8 bases align to TRBD1. CDR3 DNA: TGTGCCAGCTCAGGACAGGGACTGGGGCCCCAGCATTTT. Protein product: CASSGQGLGPQHF.